These 32 T cell receptor beta chains came from one sample sequenced in a study of HIV-infected patients and healthy controls. Antiretroviral therapy had run roughly three months, about 14 weeks, before follow-up blood collection. No cell fractionation was done, so the repertoire covers all unsorted peripheral blood T cells. About 540 ng RNA was reverse transcribed with alpha and beta constant-region primers. Each of the alpha and beta chains got its own library through chain-specific third strand synthesis with indices. TCRdb redid the calling of the 5' RACE reads with MiXCR, one entry per CDR3 protein. The table lists a few thousand distinct CDR3 sequences, approximately 9.7% of them singletons. The sequencing here drew on blood, taken during antiretroviral therapy. These receptor sequences come from an adult with HIV infection.

By share, this clonotype ranks as medium-sized. This sequence joins TRBV18 and TRBJ1-1; D may be TRBD1 (5 bases). The V gene's germline CDR1 is KGHSH and CDR2 LQKENI. The germline V and J ends were trimmed by 1 base and 4 bases, with 13 bases remaining between them. The CDR3 contains 15 residues. This CDR3 is CASSPRREQATEAFF. For the CDR3, the DNA is TGTGCCAGCTCACCACGCAGGGAGCAGGCCACTGAAGCTTTCTTT.

In this sample, this clonotype is medium-sized. J is TRBJ1-1 and V is TRBV25-1; tentatively, D is TRBD1 (5 bases). V lost 3 bases, J lost 3 bases, and 8 bases lay in between. The CDR3 length is 13 residues. Germline V gene lookup returns CDR1 MGHDK and CDR2 SYGVNS. The CDR3 loop is CASSEGRDTEAFF. The CDR3 DNA follows: TGTGCCAGCAGTGAGGGCAGGGACACTGAAGCTTTCTTT.

This clonotype has ten or more counts. V and J are TRBV14 and TRBJ1-6; D might be TRBD1 (6 bases). Trimming shortened V by 6 bases and J by 10 bases, and 16 bases separated the two germline ends. CDR3 length: 14 residues. Germline V gene lookup returns CDR1 SGHDN and CDR2 FVKESK. The CDR3, as DNA: TGTGCCAGCAGGAAACAGGGAGTACGCTCACCCCTCCACTTT. This sequence encodes CASRKQGVRSPLHF. Complete variable domain (other parts from reference TRBV14 and TRBJ1-6): EAGVTQFPSHSVIEKGQTVTLRCDPISGHDNLYWYRRVMGKEIKFLLHFVKESKQDESGMPNNRFLAERTGGTYSTLKVQPAELEDSGVYFCASRKQGVRSPLHFGNGTRLTVT.

This clonotype ranks as medium-sized. V and J are TRBV12-3 or TRBV12-4 and TRBJ2-5, with D possibly TRBD2 on 7 matching bases. This CDR3 comprises 14 residues. Trimming cost V 0 bases and J 4 bases, with 9 bases left between them. As DNA, the CDR3 is TGTGCCAGCAGTTTAGCGGGAGGGGGAGAGACCCAGTACTTC. It yields the protein CASSLAGGGETQYF.

This clonotype is medium-sized in the sample. The V and J genes are TRBV20-1 and TRBJ1-1; D gene unclear. The CDR3 covers 14 residues. Germline CDR1 reads DFQATT; CDR2 reads SNEGSKA (reference sequence). Trimming left V 6 bases short and J 5 bases short, with 19 bases between. DNA of the CDR3: TGCAGTGCCCCCCGAAGCGGCGGTGATACTGAAGCTTTCTTT. Protein product: CSAPRSGGDTEAFF.

In its sample, this clonotype is medium-sized (0.01 to 0.1%). The J gene is TRBJ1-6, the V gene TRBV28; D gene uncertain. CDR3 length equals 12 residues. Trimming shortened V by 3 bases and J by 7 bases, and 4 bases separated the two germline ends. Germline CDR1 reads MDHEN; CDR2 reads SYDVKM. The CDR3 DNA is TGTGCCAGCAGTTTCGCAAATTCACCCCTCCACTTT. Translating it yields CASSFANSPLHF.

J is TRBJ2-3 and V is TRBV7-2; 8 bases fit TRBD2. Germline V gene sequence: CDR1 SGHTA, CDR2 FQGNSA. The CDR3 consists of 17 residues. V lost 1 base and J lost 3; bases outside the gene matches: 9. This CDR3 reads CASSLGGGPRRTDTQYF. DNA for the CDR3: TGTGCCAGCAGCTTAGGCGGGGGGCCAAGACGAACAGATACGCAGTATTTT.

The sample holds many counts of this clonotype. The rearrangement links TRBV19 to TRBJ2-5; D may be TRBD1 or TRBD2 (5 bases each). The germline V gene encodes CDR1 LNHDA and CDR2 SQIVND (reference sequence). The CDR3 spans 14 residues. The V end lost 1 base, the J end lost 1 base, and 7 bases lay between the germline ends. CDR3 DNA: TGTGCCAGTAGTATAGCTGGGACCCAAGAGACCCAGTACTTC. Protein sequence: CASSIAGTQETQYF. The complete variable domain, with remaining parts taken from reference TRBV19 and TRBJ2-5, reads DGGITQSPKYLFRKEGQNVTLSCEQNLNHDAMYWYRQDPGQGLRLIYYSQIVNDFQKGDIAEGYSVSREKKESFPLTVTSAQKNPTAFYLCASSIAGTQETQYFGPGTRLLVL.

Judged by abundance, this clonotype is medium-sized. The chain joins TRBV4-2 to TRBJ1-2; no reliable D call. From germline, CDR1 is LGHNA and CDR2 YNFKEQ. With 0 bases removed from V and 1 base from J, the gap between germline ends came to 9 bases. This CDR3 region has 15 residues. The CDR3 DNA sequence: TGTGCCAGCAGCCAAGATCACGGTTTTAACTATGGCTACACCTTC. Its protein is CASSQDHGFNYGYTF.

Many counts were recorded for this clonotype. The rearrangement joins TRBV4-2 to TRBJ2-5; tentatively, D is TRBD2 (6 bases). V dropped 4 bases and J dropped 3 bases, with 12 bases sitting between them. The CDR3 sequence is 14 residues long. The germline CDR1 and CDR2 sequences are LGHNA and YNFKEQ. DNA of the CDR3: TGTGCCAGCAGCCCTACCCAGCGGGAAGAGACCCAGTACTTC. This translates into CASSPTQREETQYF.

This clonotype was counted ten times or more. V and J are TRBV5-6 and TRBJ2-7; a possible D gene is TRBD2 (6 bases). The germline V gene encodes CDR1 SGHDT and CDR2 YYEEEE. The CDR3 covers 16 residues. Trimming removed 1 base at V and 0 bases at J, with 14 bases between. The CDR3 bases are TGTGCCAGCAGCTTGAGGAGGATCGGGAGCTCCTACGAGCAGTACTTC. The encoded protein is CASSLRRIGSSYEQYF.

This chain joins TRBV5-1 and TRBJ1-1, with D hard to call. Trimming left V 1 base short and J 1 base short, with 8 bases between. This CDR3 has 14 amino acids. Germline V gives CDR1 SGHRS, CDR2 YFSETQ. As DNA, the CDR3 is TGCGCCAGCAGCTTGTACGATCCGAACACTGAAGCTTTCTTT. It specifies CASSLYDPNTEAFF.

By frequency in the sample, this clonotype is medium-sized (0.01 to 0.1%). V gene TRBV5-1 combines with J gene TRBJ1-3; D is undetermined. V lost 5 bases and J lost 9, with 15 bases in between. Germline V gene data show CDR1 as SGHRS and CDR2 as YFSETQ. The CDR3 has 13 residues. CDR3 nucleotide sequence: TGCGCCAGCAGATTCCAGGAGGAGGGCACCATATATTTT. Amino acid sequence: CASRFQEEGTIYF.

This clonotype is medium-sized (0.01 to 0.1%) in the sample. J is TRBJ1-5 and V is TRBV19; unclear D gene. The CDR3 runs to 15 residues. Germline V gene lookup returns CDR1 LNHDA and CDR2 SQIVND (reference sequence). Trimming pared 7 bases from V and 3 bases from J, leaving 16 bases between. The CDR3 sequence is CASTPGSYTNQPQHF. The CDR3 nucleotides are TGTGCCAGTACTCCCGGCTCCTACACCAATCAGCCCCAGCATTTT.

This clonotype was counted at least ten times. The V call is TRBV7-9, the J call TRBJ2-5; TRBD2 matches at 9 bases. From germline, CDR1 is SEHNR and CDR2 FQNEAQ (reference sequence). There are 19 residues in the CDR3. With V trimmed by 4 bases and J by 4 bases, 19 bases remained unmatched. The CDR3 here is CASSSGALAGLSVGETQYF. DNA of the CDR3: TGTGCCAGCAGCTCGGGAGCTCTAGCGGGGCTATCGGTCGGAGAGACCCAGTACTTC.

By sample share, this clonotype is medium-sized. Here the CDR3 DNA reads TGCAGTGCTAGAGATCCCGGGACAGGGGGCTACGAGCAGTACTTC. Protein sequence: CSARDPGTGGYEQYF. The V call is TRBV20-1, the J call TRBJ2-7; 11 bases are a match to TRBD1. In germline, CDR1 is DFQATT, CDR2 SNEGSKA (reference sequence). CDR3 length: 15 amino acids. The V segment lost 0 bases and the J segment 3 bases; nucleotides outside the gene matches: 4.

The sample holds a few counts of this clonotype. The chain uses TRBV5-1 and TRBJ2-5; 9 bases match TRBD1. J lost 4 bases, V lost 6 bases, and 7 bases had no gene match. CDR1 and CDR2 from the germline V gene are SGHRS and YFSETQ. CDR3 length: 14 amino acids. The CDR3 region has the DNA TGCGCCAGCACCCCAGGGACAGGGATAGAGACCCAGTACTTC. Its protein product is CASTPGTGIETQYF.

This clonotype is medium-sized by share. This chain joins TRBV7-6 and TRBJ1-1; D not certain. The germline CDR1 and CDR2 sequences are SGHVS and FNYEAQ. With 1 base removed from V and 0 bases from J, the gap between germline ends came to 9 bases. The CDR3 loop spans 15 amino acids. CDR3 region: CASSLGPQLNTEAFF. The CDR3 DNA reads as TGTGCCAGCAGCTTAGGCCCCCAGCTGAACACTGAAGCTTTCTTT.

This clonotype is large within its sample. J is TRBJ2-4 and V is TRBV20-1; 8 bases map to TRBD2. V lost 3 bases, J lost 7 bases, and 5 bases stayed unmatched. CDR3 length: 13 amino acids. In germline, CDR1 is DFQATT, CDR2 SNEGSKA (reference sequence). The DNA for the CDR3 is TGCAGTGCTAGCGCGGGGGGCTTGAACATTCAGTACTTC. Amino acids: CSASAGGLNIQYF.

In its sample, this clonotype ranks as hyperexpanded (1% or more). The genes are TRBV28 and TRBJ2-7; D ambiguous. Per the germline V gene, CDR1 is MDHEN and CDR2 is SYDVKM. V lost 5 bases to trimming and J lost 2 bases, with 10 bases between them. The CDR3 loop spans 13 amino acids. CDR3 amino acids: CASSPDATYEQYF. As DNA, the CDR3 is TGTGCCAGCAGTCCCGACGCCACCTACGAGCAGTACTTC.

This clonotype was seen only once. The chain joins TRBV7-8 to TRBJ2-2; no definite D call. Germline V lookup: CDR1 SGHVS, CDR2 FQNEAQ. The germline V and J ends were trimmed by 1 base and 0 bases, with 6 bases remaining between them. This CDR3 is 15 amino acids long. The CDR3 region is CASSLVWANTGELFF. DNA of the CDR3: TGTGCCAGCAGCTTAGTGTGGGCGAACACCGGGGAGCTGTTTTTT.

This chain links TRBV4-1 with TRBJ2-7; D not certain. The CDR3 totals 17 residues. Germline CDR1 and CDR2: MGHRA and YSYEKL. The V end was cut by 2 bases, the J end by 6 bases, with 23 bases between. CDR3 in amino acids: CASSQFALADSGFEQYF. The CDR3 coding sequence is TGCGCCAGCAGCCAATTTGCCCTGGCGGATTCTGGGTTCGAGCAGTACTTC.

This clonotype has at least ten counts. As DNA, the CDR3 is TGTGCCAGCAGCTTAGGGGGGGCGGGAGGACAAGAGACCCAGTACTTC. Encoded protein: CASSLGGAGGQETQYF. The V gene is TRBV7-2, the J gene TRBJ2-5, with 8 bases aligning to TRBD2. The CDR3 has 16 residues. The J segment lost 2 bases and the V segment lost 1 base, leaving 6 bases of the junction unmatched. Germline CDR1 SGHTA, CDR2 FQGNSA.

In this sample, this clonotype is medium-sized (0.01 to 0.1%). This chain uses TRBV4-2 with TRBJ2-7; D is uncertain. V dropped 0 bases and J dropped 3 bases, with 18 bases sitting between them. The CDR3 is 17 residues long. The germline V gene encodes CDR1 LGHNA and CDR2 YNFKEQ. The CDR3: CASSQDLASFSSYEQYF. Written as DNA, the CDR3 is TGTGCCAGCAGCCAAGACTTAGCCAGCTTTTCAAGCTACGAGCAGTACTTC.

By share, this clonotype counts as medium-sized (0.01 to 0.1%). The chain carries TRBV2 and TRBJ2-3; 7 positions match TRBD2. V gave up 7 bases and J gave up 3 bases; unmatched junction bases: 10. Looked up from germline, CDR1 is SNHLY and CDR2 is FYNNEI. The CDR3 covers 15 residues. The CDR3 DNA is TGTGCCAGCAATCCCGGGCTAGCGGAAACAGATACGCAGTATTTT. Its protein product is CASNPGLAETDTQYF.

This clonotype is medium-sized. The DNA for the CDR3 is TGTGCCAGCAGTTATTCGACTAGCGGGGGAGGGACCGGGGAGCTGTTTTTT. This encodes CASSYSTSGGGTGELFF. This rearrangement joins TRBV6-5 to TRBJ2-2; the match to TRBD2 covers 12 bases. The CDR3 runs 17 residues. CDR1 is MNHEY, CDR2 SVGAGI, per germline. With V trimmed by 3 bases and J by 5 bases, 7 bases remained unmatched.

This clonotype was counted ten times or more. The chain recombines TRBV27 with TRBJ2-1; TRBD2 matches 11 bases. From germline, CDR1 is MNHEY and CDR2 SMNVEV (reference sequence). The trim removed 3 bases at V and 9 bases at J, leaving 7 bases unmatched. The CDR3 covers 15 residues. The CDR3 nucleotides read TGTGCCAGCAGTTTTAGCGGGAGGGTTCGTAGTGAGCAGTTCTTC. Protein: CASSFSGRVRSEQFF.

By proportion, this clonotype is medium-sized. The genes are TRBV2 and TRBJ2-4; D is uncertain. The germline gives CDR1 SNHLY, CDR2 FYNNEI. The CDR3 loop spans 11 amino acids. The V gene lost 7 bases and the J gene lost 5 bases, with 6 bases spanning the gap. Here the CDR3 reads CASKIQNIQYF. For the CDR3, the DNA is TGTGCCAGCAAGATACAAAACATTCAGTACTTC.

This clonotype was seen ten or more times. The genes are TRBV5-1 and TRBJ1-1, with a tentative D call TRBD1 (5 bases). Trimming took 2 bases from V and 5 from J, leaving 13 bases between them. Germline CDR1 SGHRS, CDR2 YFSETQ. The CDR3 is made up of 14 amino acids. The CDR3 is CASSFGHGMTEAFF. In DNA form, the CDR3 reads TGCGCCAGCAGCTTTGGACACGGAATGACTGAAGCTTTCTTT.

This clonotype showed up many times. The chain links TRBV7-2 to TRBJ2-5, with no clear D. Germline values: CDR1 SGHTA, CDR2 FQGNSA. CDR3 length: 15 residues. The V end lost 1 base, the J end lost 2 bases, and 11 bases lay between the germline ends. The CDR3 DNA follows: TGTGCCAGCAGCTTAGTCTTAAGAGGACAAGAGACCCAGTACTTC. Its protein is CASSLVLRGQETQYF.

By share of the sample, this clonotype is medium-sized (0.01 to 0.1%). The chain links TRBV4-3 to TRBJ2-6; D is unresolved. CDR1 LGHNA and CDR2 YSLEER come from the germline V gene. The CDR3 covers 14 residues. The V end was cut by 3 bases, the J end by 0 bases, with 3 bases between. The CDR3 coding sequence is TGCGCCAGCAGCCAGTACTCTGGGGCCAACGTCCTGACTTTC. Protein sequence: CASSQYSGANVLTF.

This clonotype was observed a few times. This rearrangement joins TRBV7-2 to TRBJ2-7; D gene unclear. Trimming took off 1 base at V and 2 bases at J, with 9 bases between the two ends. This CDR3 contains 14 residues. Germline-derived CDR1 and CDR2 are SGHTA and FQGNSA. As DNA, the CDR3 is TGTGCCAGCAGCTTAGATCTGGCCCCCTACGAGCAGTACTTC. It encodes CASSLDLAPYEQYF. The entire variable domain, with the rest obtained from reference TRBV7-2 and TRBJ2-7, is as follows: GAGVSQSPSNKVTEKGKDVELRCDPISGHTALYWYRQSLGQGLEFLIYFQGNSAPDKSGLPSDRFSAERTGGSVSTLTIQRTQQEDSAVYLCASSLDLAPYEQYFGPGTRLTVT.